The present TCR beta chain was sequenced within a study of PD-1 blockade in classical Hodgkin lymphoma. In germline, CDR1 is SGHNT, CDR2 YYREEE (reference sequence). Trimming left V 2 bases short and J 0 bases short, with 21 bases between. This CDR3 contains 19 residues. Sequencing used immunoSEQ multiplex PCR; TCRdb keeps in-frame clones, though not all of them. The sample lists 45,000 to 60,000 clones, 81% occurring once. No patient escaped relapse after autologous stem cell transplantation, and brentuximab vedotin exposure varied. The receptor comes from a human donor with classical Hodgkin lymphoma. Sequenced material: peripheral blood mononuclear cells (PBMCs), taken at baseline. The genes are TRBV5-4 and TRBJ2-1; D may be TRBD2 (6 bases). CDR3 sequence (DNA): TGTGCCAGCAGCTTAACGACTAGACATGGACTGAGCTCCTACAATGAGCAGTTCTTC. Residues: CASSLTTRHGLSSYNEQFF.